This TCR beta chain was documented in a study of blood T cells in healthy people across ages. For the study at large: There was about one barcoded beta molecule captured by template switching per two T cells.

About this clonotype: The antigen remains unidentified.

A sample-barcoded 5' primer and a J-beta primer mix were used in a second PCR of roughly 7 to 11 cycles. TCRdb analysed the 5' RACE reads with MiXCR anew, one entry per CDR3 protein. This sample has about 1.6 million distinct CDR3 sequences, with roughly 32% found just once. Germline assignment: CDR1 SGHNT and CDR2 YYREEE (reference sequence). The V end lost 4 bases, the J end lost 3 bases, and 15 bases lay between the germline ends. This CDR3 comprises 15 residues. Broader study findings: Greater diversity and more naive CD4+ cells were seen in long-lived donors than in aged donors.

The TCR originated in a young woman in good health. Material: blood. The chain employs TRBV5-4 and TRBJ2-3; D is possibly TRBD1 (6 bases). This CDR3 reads CASSTQTTGTDTQYF. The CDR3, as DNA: TGTGCCAGCAGCACGCAAACCACAGGGACAGATACGCAGTATTTT.